A single sample gave rise to the 21 T cell receptor beta chains below, sequenced in a study of somatic mutations in cytotoxic T cells in rheumatoid arthritis (dated by TCRdb to about 2017). The library came from the immunoSEQ multiplex PCR assay. The source is immuneACCESS, and TCRdb retained only in-frame sequences with V and J called. Part of the clones is not carried over; for the studies checked, unresolved V genes explain less than half of this, and the remainder is unexplained. The sample records several thousand clones, less than 75% of which are singletons. The ten largest clones capture over 30% of the sample. Sequencing was carried out using CD8+ T cells sorted from blood. The receptors stem from a woman aged 45 to 65 in good health.

V gene TRBV6-6 combines with J gene TRBJ2-3; no firm D call. Germline V gene sequence: CDR1 MNHNY, CDR2 SVGAGI (reference sequence). The CDR3 runs to 13 residues. V was clipped by 0 bases and J by 3 bases, with 4 bases between them. The CDR3 loop is CASSYSETDTQYF. In DNA, the CDR3 is TGTGCCAGCAGTTACTCCGAGACAGATACGCAGTATTTT.

The rearrangement links TRBV5-1 to TRBJ2-5; 8 bases agree with TRBD1. Per germline, CDR1 SGHRS and CDR2 YFSETQ. The CDR3 is 14 amino acids. Trimming at V came to 3 bases and at J to 2 bases, leaving 3 bases not matched to a gene. CDR3 region: CASSWGQAQETQYF. The CDR3 bases are TGCGCCAGCAGCTGGGGACAGGCACAAGAGACCCAGTACTTC.

The chain couples TRBV5-1 to TRBJ2-3, with a tentative D call TRBD2 (5 bases). Germline V CDR1 and CDR2: SGHRS, YFSETQ. V was shortened by 6 bases and J by 0 bases, with 5 bases between the two germline ends. The CDR3 is 12 amino acids. The CDR3 spells CASTGSTDTQYF. Written as DNA, the CDR3 is TGCGCCAGCACGGGGAGCACAGATACGCAGTATTTT.

The V gene is TRBV18, the J gene TRBJ2-1; maybe TRBD2 (7 bases). CDR3 length: 15 amino acids. Trimming shortened V by 6 bases and J by 3 bases, and 15 bases separated the two germline ends. Germline-derived CDR1 and CDR2 are KGHSH and LQKENI. The CDR3 region has the DNA TGTGCCAGCTCGGGGGGGGCCCCAATCTACAATGAGCAGTTCTTC. This codes for CASSGGAPIYNEQFF.

This clone was found a few times. The chain couples TRBV7-3 to TRBJ2-7; a possible D gene is TRBD1 (5 bases). CDR3 length: 13 amino acids. The ends were cut back, 2 bases at V and 3 bases at J, with 8 bases in the middle. Germline CDR1 reads SGHTA; CDR2 reads FQGTGA. CDR3 coding DNA: TGTGCCAGCAGCTTAGGGGCAAGCTACGAGCAGTACTTC. Protein sequence: CASSLGASYEQYF. The complete variable domain, with remaining parts taken from reference TRBV7-3 and TRBJ2-7, reads GAGVSQTPSNKVTEKGKYVELRCDPISGHTALYWYRQSLGQGPEFLIYFQGTGAADDSGLPNDRFFAVRPEGSVSTLKIQRTERGDSAVYLCASSLGASYEQYFGPGTRLTVT.

The rearrangement joins TRBV13 to TRBJ2-3; no clear D. CDR1 and CDR2 (germline): PRHDT, FYEKMQ (reference sequence). The V gene lost 1 base and the J gene lost 5 bases, with 10 bases spanning the gap. This CDR3 has 14 amino acids. The CDR3 nucleotides read TGTGCCAGCAGCTTAGCGACGGGTGGAGATACGCAGTATTTT. Translated, it gives CASSLATGGDTQYF.

This clone was observed a few times. The rearrangement uses TRBV29-1 and TRBJ1-2, with unresolved D. Germline V gene data show CDR1 as SQVTM and CDR2 as ANQGSEA. This CDR3 is built from 11 residues. V was pared by 7 bases and J by 8 bases, with 14 bases between. Here the CDR3 DNA reads TGCAGCGCTGGTAGAAGCGAAGGCTACACCTTC. Residues: CSAGRSEGYTF.

The V call is TRBV7-3, the J call TRBJ2-3; 8 bases match TRBD1. Germline assignment: CDR1 SGHTA and CDR2 FQGTGA. V shed 2 bases and J 3 bases; nucleotides not matched to a gene: 4. This CDR3 comprises 15 residues. The DNA of the CDR3 is TGTGCCAGCAGCTTATCAGGGGGCTCGACAGATACGCAGTATTTT. Residues: CASSLSGGSTDTQYF.

This rearrangement joins TRBV9 to TRBJ1-1; no definite D call. This CDR3 spans 14 amino acids. CDR1 and CDR2 (germline): SGDLS, YYNGEE. V was clipped by 0 bases and J by 1 base, with 7 bases between them. This CDR3 reads CASSVGEGNTEAFF. DNA of the CDR3: TGTGCCAGCAGCGTAGGGGAGGGGAACACTGAAGCTTTCTTT.

This rearrangement joins TRBV14 to TRBJ1-2, with a weak D call TRBD1 (5 bases). The germline V gene has CDR1 SGHDN and CDR2 FVKESK. CDR3 length equals 14 residues. Deletions cut 1 base from V and 5 bases from J, with 11 bases between. The CDR3 DNA sequence: TGTGCCAGCAGCCAAGTAGCGGGGGAGTATGGCTACACCTTC. Translated: CASSQVAGEYGYTF.

The chain joins TRBV6-1 to TRBJ2-3; 13 bases agree with TRBD2. The CDR3 runs to 15 residues. The trim removed 3 bases at V and 4 bases at J, leaving 1 base unmatched. Germline CDR1 is MNHNS and CDR2 is SASEGT. This CDR3 reads CASSETSGGPDTQYF. In DNA, the CDR3 is TGTGCCAGCAGTGAGACTAGCGGGGGGCCAGATACGCAGTATTTT.

Only one count was recorded for this clone. The V and J genes are TRBV5-1 and TRBJ1-1; a weak D match, TRBD1 (6 bases). Deletions cut 2 bases from V and 3 bases from J, with 14 bases between. This CDR3 is 15 amino acids long. Germline CDR1 reads SGHRS; CDR2 reads YFSETQ. The CDR3 sequence is CASSFRDKSHTEAFF. The CDR3 coding sequence is TGCGCCAGCAGCTTCCGGGACAAATCCCACACTGAAGCTTTCTTT.

This clone was picked up one time. The rearrangement uses TRBV7-2 and TRBJ1-1, with D unresolved. The CDR3 spans 14 residues. Germline CDR1 and CDR2: SGHTA and FQGNSA. V lost 4 bases, J lost 4 bases, and 13 bases lay in between. This chain's CDR3 is CASSWAVAGTEAFF. The CDR3 nucleotides are TGTGCCAGCAGCTGGGCGGTAGCGGGCACTGAAGCTTTCTTT.

This clone occurred a few times. The V gene is TRBV4-1, the J gene TRBJ1-1; D is unresolved. This CDR3 spans 15 amino acids. The V gene's germline CDR1 is MGHRA and CDR2 YSYEKL. Trimming left V 1 base short and J 1 base short, with 10 bases between. The CDR3 region has the DNA TGCGCCAGCAGCCAAGTATTTGCAGGGAACACTGAAGCTTTCTTT. Translation: CASSQVFAGNTEAFF.

This clone was detected only a few times. The CDR3, as DNA: TGCGCCAGCAGCCAAGATAAAACAGACTCTGGAAACACCATATATTTT. It codes for CASSQDKTDSGNTIYF. This sequence joins TRBV4-3 and TRBJ1-3; D gene uncertain. Germline-derived CDR1 and CDR2 are LGHNA and YSLEER. Between the trimmed V and J ends, which lost 0 bases and 0 bases, there was a span of 9 bases. The CDR3 loop spans 16 amino acids.

This rearrangement joins TRBV9 to TRBJ2-1; 16 positions match TRBD2. Germline loops: CDR1 SGDLS, CDR2 YYNGEE. This CDR3 comprises 17 residues. With V trimmed by 3 bases and J by 2 bases, 2 bases remained unmatched. CDR3 nucleotides: TGTGCCAGCAGCGAGGGGACTAGCGGGGGGGCCTACAATGAGCAGTTCTTC. Translating gives CASSEGTSGGAYNEQFF.

The chain couples TRBV6-4 to TRBJ2-3; 7 bases are a match to TRBD2. CDR3 size: 15 residues. Germline V lookup: CDR1 MRHNA, CDR2 SNTAGT. V gave up 2 bases and J gave up 5 bases; unmatched junction bases: 7. In DNA, the CDR3 is TGTGCCAGCAGTGACCGCGGGGGAGAGGGAGATACGCAGTATTTT. Translation gives CASSDRGGEGDTQYF.

This clone was seen only a few times. The rearrangement links TRBV4-2 to TRBJ2-3; D is unclear. The germline V and J ends were trimmed by 4 bases and 2 bases, with 4 bases remaining between them. Germline V gene sequence: CDR1 LGHNA, CDR2 YNFKEQ. The CDR3 sequence is 12 residues long. The CDR3 loop is CASSPYTDTQYF. The CDR3 bases are TGTGCCAGCAGCCCGTACACAGATACGCAGTATTTT.

This rearrangement joins TRBV11-2 to TRBJ2-4, with a weak D call TRBD2 (7 bases). The CDR3 spans 15 residues. CDR1 is SGHAT, CDR2 FQNNGV, per germline. The germline V and J ends were trimmed by 5 bases and 9 bases, with 20 bases remaining between them. The CDR3 is CASSPSGGQTGIQYF. The CDR3 DNA reads TGTGCCAGCAGCCCCTCGGGAGGACAGACGGGCATTCAGTACTTC. The variable domain in full, with the rest retrieved from reference TRBV11-2 and TRBJ2-4, is EAGVAQSPRYKIIEKRQSVAFWCNPISGHATLYWYQQILGQGPKLLIQFQNNGVVDDSQLPKDRFSAERLKGVDSTLKIQPAKLEDSAVYLCASSPSGGQTGIQYFGAGTRLSVL.

The gene calls are TRBV2 and TRBJ2-1; 8 bases agree with TRBD2. Per germline, CDR1 SNHLY and CDR2 FYNNEI. The CDR3 loop spans 15 amino acids. Trimming cost V 6 bases and J 0 bases; bases outside gene matches: 4. The CDR3 protein is CASRSGGGSYNEQFF. The CDR3 nucleotides are TGTGCCAGCAGGTCGGGGGGGGGCTCCTACAATGAGCAGTTCTTC.

The chain carries TRBV27 and TRBJ2-1, with D possibly TRBD1 on 7 matching bases. Germline V CDR1 and CDR2: MNHEY, SMNVEV (reference sequence). V was shortened by 2 bases and J by 0 bases, with 11 bases between the two germline ends. The CDR3 extends over 16 amino acids. CDR3 amino acids: CASSLTEGASYNEQFF. For the CDR3, the DNA is TGTGCCAGCAGTTTAACGGAGGGGGCCTCCTACAATGAGCAGTTCTTC.